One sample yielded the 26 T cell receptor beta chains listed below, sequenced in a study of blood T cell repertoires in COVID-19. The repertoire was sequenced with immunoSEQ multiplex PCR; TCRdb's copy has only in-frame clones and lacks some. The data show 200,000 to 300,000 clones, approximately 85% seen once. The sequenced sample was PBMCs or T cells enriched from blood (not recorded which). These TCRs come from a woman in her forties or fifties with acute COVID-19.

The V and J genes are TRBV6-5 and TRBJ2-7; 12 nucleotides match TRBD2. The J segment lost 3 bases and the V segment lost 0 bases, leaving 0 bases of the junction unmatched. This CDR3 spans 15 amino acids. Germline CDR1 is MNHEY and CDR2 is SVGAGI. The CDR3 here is CASSYSTSGGYEQYF. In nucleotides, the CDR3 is TGTGCCAGCAGTTACTCGACTAGCGGGGGCTACGAGCAGTACTTC.

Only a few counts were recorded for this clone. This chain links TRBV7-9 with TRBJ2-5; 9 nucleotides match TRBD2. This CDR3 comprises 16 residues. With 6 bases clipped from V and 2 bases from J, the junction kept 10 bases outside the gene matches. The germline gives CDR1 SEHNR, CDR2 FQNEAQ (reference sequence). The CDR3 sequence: CASSSRRAGGQETQYF. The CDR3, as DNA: TGTGCCAGCAGTTCGAGAAGAGCGGGGGGACAAGAGACCCAGTACTTC.

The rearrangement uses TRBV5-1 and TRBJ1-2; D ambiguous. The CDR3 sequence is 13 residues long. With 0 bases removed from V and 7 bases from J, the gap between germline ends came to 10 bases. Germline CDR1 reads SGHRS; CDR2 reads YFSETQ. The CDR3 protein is CASSLEVGGGYTF. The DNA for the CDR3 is TGCGCCAGCAGCTTGGAAGTAGGAGGTGGCTACACCTTC.

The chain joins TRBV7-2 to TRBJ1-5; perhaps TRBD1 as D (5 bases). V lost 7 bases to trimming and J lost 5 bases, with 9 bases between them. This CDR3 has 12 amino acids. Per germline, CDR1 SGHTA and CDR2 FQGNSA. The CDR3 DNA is TGTGCCAGCACCGACAGTTATCAGCCCCAGCATTTT. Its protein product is CASTDSYQPQHF. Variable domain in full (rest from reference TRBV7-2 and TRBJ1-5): GAGVSQSPSNKVTEKGKDVELRCDPISGHTALYWYRQSLGQGLEFLIYFQGNSAPDKSGLPSDRFSAERTGGSVSTLTIQRTQQEDSAVYLCASTDSYQPQHFGDGTRLSIL.

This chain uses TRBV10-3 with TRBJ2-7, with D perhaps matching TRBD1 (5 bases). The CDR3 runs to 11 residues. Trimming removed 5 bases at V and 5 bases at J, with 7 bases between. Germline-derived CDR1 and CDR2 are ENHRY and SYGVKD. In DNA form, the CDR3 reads TGTGCCATCAGTATAGGGGACGAGCAGTACTTC. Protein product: CAISIGDEQYF.

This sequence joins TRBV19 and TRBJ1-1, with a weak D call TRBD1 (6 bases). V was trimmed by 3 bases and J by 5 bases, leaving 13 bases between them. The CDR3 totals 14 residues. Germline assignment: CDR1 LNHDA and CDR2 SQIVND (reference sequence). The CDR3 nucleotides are TGTGCCAGTAGTATCCTCGGACAGCCAACTGAAGCTTTCTTT. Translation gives CASSILGQPTEAFF.

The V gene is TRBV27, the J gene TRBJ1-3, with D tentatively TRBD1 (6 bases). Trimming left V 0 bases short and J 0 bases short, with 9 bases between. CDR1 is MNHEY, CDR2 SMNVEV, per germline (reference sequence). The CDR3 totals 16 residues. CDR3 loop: CASSLSLQGSGNTIYF. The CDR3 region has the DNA TGTGCCAGCAGTTTATCGCTACAGGGCTCTGGAAACACCATATATTTT.

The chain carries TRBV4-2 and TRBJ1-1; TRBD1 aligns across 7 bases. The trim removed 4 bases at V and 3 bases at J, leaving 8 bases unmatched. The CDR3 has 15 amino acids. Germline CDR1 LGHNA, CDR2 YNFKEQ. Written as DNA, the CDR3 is TGTGCCAGCAGCCCAAGACAGGGTTCGTACACTGAAGCTTTCTTT. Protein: CASSPRQGSYTEAFF.

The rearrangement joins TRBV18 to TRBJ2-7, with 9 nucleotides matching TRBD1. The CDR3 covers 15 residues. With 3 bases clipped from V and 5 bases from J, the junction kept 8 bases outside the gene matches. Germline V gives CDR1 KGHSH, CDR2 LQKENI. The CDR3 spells CASSPDGTGLHEQYF. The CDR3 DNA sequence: TGTGCCAGCTCACCGGACGGGACAGGGCTCCACGAGCAGTACTTC.

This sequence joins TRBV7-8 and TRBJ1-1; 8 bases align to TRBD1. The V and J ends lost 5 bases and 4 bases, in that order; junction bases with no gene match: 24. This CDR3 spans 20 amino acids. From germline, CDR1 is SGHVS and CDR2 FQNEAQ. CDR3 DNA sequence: TGTGCCAGCAGCCCACGCCCTATTGGACAGGGTTTATTGTCAGGCACTGAAGCTTTCTTT. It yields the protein CASSPRPIGQGLLSGTEAFF.

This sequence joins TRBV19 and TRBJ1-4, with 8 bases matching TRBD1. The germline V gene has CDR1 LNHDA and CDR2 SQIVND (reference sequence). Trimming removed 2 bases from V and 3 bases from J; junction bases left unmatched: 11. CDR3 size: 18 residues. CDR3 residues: CASSINQGAVAANEKLFF. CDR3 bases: TGTGCCAGTAGTATAAATCAGGGGGCGGTTGCAGCTAATGAAAAACTGTTTTTT.

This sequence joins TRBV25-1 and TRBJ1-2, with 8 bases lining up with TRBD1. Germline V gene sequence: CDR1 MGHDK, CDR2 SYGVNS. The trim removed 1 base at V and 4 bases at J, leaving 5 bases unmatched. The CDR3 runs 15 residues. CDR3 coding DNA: TGTGCCAGCAGTGAATGGGGGACAGGAGGCTATGGCTACACCTTC. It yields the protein CASSEWGTGGYGYTF.

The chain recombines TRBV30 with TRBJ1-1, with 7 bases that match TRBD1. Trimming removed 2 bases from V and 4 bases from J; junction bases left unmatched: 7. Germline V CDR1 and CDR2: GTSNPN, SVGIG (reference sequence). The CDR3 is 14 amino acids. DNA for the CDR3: TGTGCCTGGAGTCCGACAGGGAGCGGCACTGAAGCTTTCTTT. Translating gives CAWSPTGSGTEAFF.

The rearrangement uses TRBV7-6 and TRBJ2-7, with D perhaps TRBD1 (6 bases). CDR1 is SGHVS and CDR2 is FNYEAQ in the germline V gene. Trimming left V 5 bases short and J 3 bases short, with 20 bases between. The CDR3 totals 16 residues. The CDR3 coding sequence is TGTGCCAGCAGCCCCACCCTTCCGGGACACCGCTACGAGCAGTACTTC. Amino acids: CASSPTLPGHRYEQYF.

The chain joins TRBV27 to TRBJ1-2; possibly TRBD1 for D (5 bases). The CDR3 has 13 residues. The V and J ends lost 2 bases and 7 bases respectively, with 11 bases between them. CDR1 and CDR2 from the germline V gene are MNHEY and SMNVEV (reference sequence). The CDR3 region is CASSLEGVGGYTF. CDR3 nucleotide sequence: TGTGCCAGCAGTTTAGAAGGGGTGGGTGGCTACACCTTC.

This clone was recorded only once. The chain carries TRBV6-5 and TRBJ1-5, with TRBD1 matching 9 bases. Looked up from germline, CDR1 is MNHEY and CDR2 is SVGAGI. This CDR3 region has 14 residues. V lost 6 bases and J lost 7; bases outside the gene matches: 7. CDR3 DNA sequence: TGTGCCAGCAGGGCGACAGGGGGTACCCAGCCCCAGCATTTT. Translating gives CASRATGGTQPQHF.

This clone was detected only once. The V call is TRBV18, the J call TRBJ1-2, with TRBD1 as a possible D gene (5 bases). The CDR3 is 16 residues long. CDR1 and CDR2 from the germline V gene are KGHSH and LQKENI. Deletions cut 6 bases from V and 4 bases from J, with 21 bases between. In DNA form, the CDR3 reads TGTGCCAGCTCTCATGGGAGGGGCGGTGAATCCTATGGCTACACCTTC. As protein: CASSHGRGGESYGYTF.

The CDR3 nucleotides read TGCGCCAGCAAGACAGAAACCACAGGGGGTATAGTTGGCTACACCTTC. Residues: CASKTETTGGIVGYTF. V usage is TRBV5-1 and J usage is TRBJ1-2; TRBD1 matches at 8 bases. CDR1 is SGHRS and CDR2 is YFSETQ in the germline V gene. J lost 7 bases, V lost 6 bases, and 17 bases had no gene match. This CDR3 is 16 amino acids long.

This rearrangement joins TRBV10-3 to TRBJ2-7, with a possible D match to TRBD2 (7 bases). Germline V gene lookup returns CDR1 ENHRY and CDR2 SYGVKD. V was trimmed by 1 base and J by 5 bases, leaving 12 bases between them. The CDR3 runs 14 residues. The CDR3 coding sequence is TGTGCCATCAGTGAGTTAGGGGGGGTCGACGAGCAGTACTTC. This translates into CAISELGGVDEQYF.

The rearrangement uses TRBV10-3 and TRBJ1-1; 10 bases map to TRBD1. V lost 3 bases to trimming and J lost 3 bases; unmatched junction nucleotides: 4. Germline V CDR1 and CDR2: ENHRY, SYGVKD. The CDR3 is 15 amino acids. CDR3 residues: CAISEEDRGDTEAFF. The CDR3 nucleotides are TGTGCCATCAGTGAAGAGGACAGGGGGGACACTGAAGCTTTCTTT.

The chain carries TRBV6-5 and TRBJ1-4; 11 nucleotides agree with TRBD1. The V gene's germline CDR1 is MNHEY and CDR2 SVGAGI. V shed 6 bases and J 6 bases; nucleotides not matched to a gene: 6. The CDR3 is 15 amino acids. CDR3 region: CASRADRGQHEKLFF. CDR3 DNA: TGTGCCAGCAGAGCGGACAGGGGGCAACATGAAAAACTGTTTTTT.

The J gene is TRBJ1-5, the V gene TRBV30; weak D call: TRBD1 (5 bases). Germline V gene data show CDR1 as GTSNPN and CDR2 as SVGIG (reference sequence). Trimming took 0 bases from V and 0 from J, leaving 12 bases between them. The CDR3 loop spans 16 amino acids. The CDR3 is CAWSVRSGYSNQPQHF. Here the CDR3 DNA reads TGTGCCTGGAGTGTACGGTCAGGGTATAGCAATCAGCCCCAGCATTTT.

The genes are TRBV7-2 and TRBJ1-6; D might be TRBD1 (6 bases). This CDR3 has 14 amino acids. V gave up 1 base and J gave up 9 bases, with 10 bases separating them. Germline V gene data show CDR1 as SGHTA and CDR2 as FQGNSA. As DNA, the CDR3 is TGTGCCAGCAGCTTAGGCAGGGGATTTTCACCCCTCCACTTT. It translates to CASSLGRGFSPLHF.

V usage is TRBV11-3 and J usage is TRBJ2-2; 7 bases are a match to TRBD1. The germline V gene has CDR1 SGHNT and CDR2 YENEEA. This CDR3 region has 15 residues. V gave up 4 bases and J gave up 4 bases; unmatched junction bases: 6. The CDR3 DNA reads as TGTGCCAGCAGCTCCACAGGGGTGCTCACCGGGGAGCTGTTTTTT. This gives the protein CASSSTGVLTGELFF.

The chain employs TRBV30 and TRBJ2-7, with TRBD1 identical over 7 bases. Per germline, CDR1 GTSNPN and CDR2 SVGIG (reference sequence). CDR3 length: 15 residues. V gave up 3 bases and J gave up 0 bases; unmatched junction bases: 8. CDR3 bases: TGTGCCTGGAGGACAGCCGGGACAGCCTCCTACGAGCAGTACTTC. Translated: CAWRTAGTASYEQYF.

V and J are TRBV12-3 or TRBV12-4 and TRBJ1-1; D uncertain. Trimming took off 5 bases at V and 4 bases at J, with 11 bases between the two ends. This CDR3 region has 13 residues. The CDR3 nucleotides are TGTGCCAGCAGTCTAAAGGAGGGCACTGAAGCTTTCTTT. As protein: CASSLKEGTEAFF.